Listed here are 20 T cell receptor beta chains from one sample, sequenced in a study of blood T cell repertoires in COVID-19. Profiling relied on immunoSEQ multiplex PCR, and the TCRdb table lists in-frame clones only, not all of them. The table lists around 180,000 clones, 75% to 90% of them singletons. What was sequenced was PBMCs or T cells enriched from blood (not recorded which). The source is a woman aged 40 to 49 with acute COVID-19.

The chain is built from TRBV3-1 (or the pseudogene TRBV3-2) and TRBJ2-7; the D gene is possibly TRBD2 (5 bases). Trimming took 3 bases from V and 6 from J, leaving 15 bases between them. The V gene's germline CDR1 is LGHDT and CDR2 YNNKEL (reference sequence). The CDR3 has 14 amino acids. For the CDR3, the DNA is TGTGCCAGCAGCCATAAAGGGAGTGCGGCCGAGCAGTACTTC. It yields the protein CASSHKGSAAEQYF.

This rearrangement joins TRBV5-8 to TRBJ1-6; a possible D gene is TRBD1 (6 bases). CDR1 is SGHTS and CDR2 is YDEGEE in the germline V gene. With 4 bases removed from V and 16 bases from J, the gap between germline ends came to 27 bases. This CDR3 comprises 16 residues. In DNA, the CDR3 is TGTGCCAGCAGCCGGAGGGGGGGCCAGGTTGCGGGGAAACTCCACTTT. Its protein product is CASSRRGGQVAGKLHF.

The gene calls are TRBV19 and TRBJ1-1, with 9 bases aligning to TRBD1. Germline CDR1 reads LNHDA; CDR2 reads SQIVND (reference sequence). Trimming cost V 6 bases and J 0 bases; bases outside gene matches: 14. The CDR3 consists of 18 residues. The CDR3 protein is CASSPNQNRGRMNTEAFF. The CDR3 bases are TGTGCCAGTAGCCCGAACCAAAACAGGGGGCGTATGAACACTGAAGCTTTCTTT. The full variable domain, in which reference TRBV19 and TRBJ1-1 provide the parts outside the CDR3, is DGGITQSPKYLFRKEGQNVTLSCEQNLNHDAMYWYRQDPGQGLRLIYYSQIVNDFQKGDIAEGYSVSREKKESFPLTVTSAQKNPTAFYLCASSPNQNRGRMNTEAFFGQGTRLTVV.

This chain uses TRBV7-9 with TRBJ1-2; TRBD1 matches at 7 bases. The V segment lost 7 bases and the J segment 0 bases; nucleotides outside the gene matches: 11. Looked up from germline, CDR1 is SEHNR and CDR2 is FQNEAQ (reference sequence). The CDR3 runs to 16 residues. In DNA, the CDR3 is TGTGCCAGCATCTCCACCGGGACAGCCTCTAACTATGGCTACACCTTC. Its protein product is CASISTGTASNYGYTF.

The V call is TRBV27, the J call TRBJ2-2; 7 bases align to TRBD1. There are 14 residues in the CDR3. Germline trimming cut 2 bases from V and 7 bases from J; bases unmatched to any gene: 4. CDR1 and CDR2 (germline): MNHEY, SMNVEV (reference sequence). The CDR3 sequence is CASSLRGGHGELFF. The CDR3 DNA follows: TGTGCCAGCAGTTTAAGAGGGGGCCACGGGGAGCTGTTTTTT.

The chain combines TRBV4-3 with TRBJ2-7, with 13 bases fitting TRBD2. CDR1 and CDR2 from the germline V gene are LGHNA and YSLEER. The CDR3 has 18 amino acids. With 4 bases clipped from V and 2 bases from J, the junction kept 11 bases outside the gene matches. The CDR3 DNA follows: TGCGCCAGCAGCCCACAAGGACTAGCGGGAGAAACCACCTACGAGCAGTACTTC. Residues: CASSPQGLAGETTYEQYF.

The chain has TRBV7-2 and TRBJ2-2, with D uncertain. V was clipped by 1 base and J by 3 bases, with 15 bases between them. Germline values: CDR1 SGHTA, CDR2 FQGNSA. This CDR3 has 17 residues. The chain's CDR3 is CASSLGPRESDTGELFF. The CDR3 nucleotides read TGTGCCAGCAGCTTAGGTCCAAGAGAGTCGGACACCGGGGAGCTGTTTTTT.

This rearrangement joins TRBV5-4 to TRBJ1-3, with D hard to call. Trimming removed 0 bases from V and 1 base from J, with 8 bases in between. The CDR3 spans 15 residues. The germline gives CDR1 SGHNT, CDR2 YYREEE (reference sequence). CDR3 loop: CASSLVARSGNTIYF. The DNA for the CDR3 is TGTGCCAGCAGCTTGGTGGCCCGATCTGGAAACACCATATATTTT.

The chain combines TRBV19 with TRBJ2-1; 7 bases are a match to TRBD2. This CDR3 contains 16 residues. After removal of 0 bases from V and 3 bases from J, the junction contained 5 bases not matched to a gene. CDR1 and CDR2 from the germline V gene are LNHDA and SQIVND (reference sequence). CDR3 sequence: CASSIDGSGIYNEQFF. Here the CDR3 DNA reads TGTGCCAGTAGTATAGATGGCAGCGGGATCTACAATGAGCAGTTCTTC.

The CDR3 region is CASTTGNSKTQYF. CDR3 nucleotides: TGTGCCAGCACTACAGGGAATTCGAAGACCCAGTACTTC. The V gene is TRBV6-5, the J gene TRBJ2-5; weak D call: TRBD1 (6 bases). Per germline, CDR1 MNHEY and CDR2 SVGAGI. The CDR3 length is 13 residues. V gave up 7 bases and J gave up 6 bases, with 15 bases separating them.

This clone was observed once. The chain links TRBV5-1 to TRBJ2-4, with D possibly TRBD2 on 5 matching bases. The germline V gene encodes CDR1 SGHRS and CDR2 YFSETQ. The CDR3 length is 14 residues. V was clipped by 1 base and J by 6 bases, with 11 bases between them. This chain's CDR3 is CASSLLSGSNIQYF. The CDR3 DNA follows: TGCGCCAGCAGCTTGCTGAGCGGATCAAACATTCAGTACTTC.

This rearrangement joins TRBV28 to TRBJ2-2; a possible D gene is TRBD2 (6 bases). V was pared by 8 bases and J by 7 bases, with 11 bases between. This CDR3 spans 12 amino acids. CDR1 MDHEN and CDR2 SYDVKM come from the germline V gene. The CDR3 DNA reads as TGTGCCAGCTGCGGGGTTTTCGGGGAGCTGTTTTTT. Its protein is CASCGVFGELFF.

V gene TRBV7-9 combines with J gene TRBJ1-2; tentative D call: TRBD1 (5 bases). This CDR3 has 15 residues. V lost 3 bases, J lost 8 bases, and 19 bases lay in between. CDR1 SEHNR and CDR2 FQNEAQ come from the germline V gene (reference sequence). CDR3 residues: CASSFSDAGNRGYTF. The DNA for the CDR3 is TGTGCCAGCAGCTTTTCCGACGCAGGGAACCGGGGCTACACCTTC.

This clone has only one observation. The chain combines TRBV5-1 with TRBJ2-3; D might be TRBD1 (6 bases). Germline V CDR1 and CDR2: SGHRS, YFSETQ. Deletions cut 0 bases from V and 10 bases from J, with 15 bases between. This CDR3 comprises 14 residues. The CDR3 bases are TGCGCCAGCAGCTTGGCCTTAGACAGGTACCCGCAGTATTTT. Translation: CASSLALDRYPQYF.

This chain joins TRBV5-5 and TRBJ1-1; possible D gene TRBD1, 6 bases. Germline loops: CDR1 SGHKS, CDR2 YYEKEE (reference sequence). The CDR3 has 16 residues. V gave up 0 bases and J gave up 4 bases, with 16 bases separating them. The CDR3 region is CASSLGRGGLSTEAFF. CDR3 coding DNA: TGTGCCAGCAGCTTGGGCAGGGGAGGGTTATCCACTGAAGCTTTCTTT.

The CDR3 coding sequence is TGTGCCAGCAGCTCGCGTAGTCGGGGCACCGGGGAGCTGTTTTTT. This translates into CASSSRSRGTGELFF. The chain combines TRBV7-2 with TRBJ2-2; D is perhaps TRBD2 (5 bases). This CDR3 contains 15 residues. The germline gives CDR1 SGHTA, CDR2 FQGNSA. Deletions cut 4 bases from V and 4 bases from J, with 13 bases between.

This clone showed up just a few times. The chain uses TRBV11-2 and TRBJ2-5; a weak D match, TRBD2 (5 bases). CDR1 is SGHAT and CDR2 is FQNNGV in the germline V gene. With 5 bases removed from V and 1 base from J, the gap between germline ends came to 11 bases. The CDR3 contains 14 residues. This CDR3 is CASSAGLFQETQYF. Here the CDR3 DNA reads TGTGCCAGCAGCGCCGGACTGTTCCAAGAGACCCAGTACTTC.

J is TRBJ1-3 and V is TRBV5-4; no definite D call. The ends were cut back, 2 bases at V and 3 bases at J, with 6 bases in the middle. Germline-derived CDR1 and CDR2 are SGHNT and YYREEE (reference sequence). The CDR3 is 13 amino acids. The CDR3 loop reads CASSFHSGNTIYF. The CDR3 DNA follows: TGTGCCAGCAGCTTCCACAGTGGAAACACCATATATTTT.

This chain uses TRBV9 with TRBJ2-1; D ambiguous. The CDR3 is 15 amino acids. CDR1 and CDR2 (germline): SGDLS, YYNGEE. Trimming left V 4 bases short and J 1 base short, with 12 bases between. CDR3: CASSPHSRSYNEQFF. CDR3 sequence (DNA): TGTGCCAGCAGCCCCCACAGCAGGTCCTACAATGAGCAGTTCTTC.

This clone has just one count. The rearrangement joins TRBV6-5 to TRBJ1-6; 10 bases match TRBD1. The V and J ends lost 8 bases and 9 bases, in that order; junction bases with no gene match: 10. The germline CDR1 and CDR2 sequences are MNHEY and SVGAGI. CDR3 length: 15 amino acids. The CDR3 region is CASQNRDRGGSPLHF. DNA for the CDR3: TGTGCCAGCCAAAACCGGGACAGGGGAGGTTCACCCCTCCACTTT.